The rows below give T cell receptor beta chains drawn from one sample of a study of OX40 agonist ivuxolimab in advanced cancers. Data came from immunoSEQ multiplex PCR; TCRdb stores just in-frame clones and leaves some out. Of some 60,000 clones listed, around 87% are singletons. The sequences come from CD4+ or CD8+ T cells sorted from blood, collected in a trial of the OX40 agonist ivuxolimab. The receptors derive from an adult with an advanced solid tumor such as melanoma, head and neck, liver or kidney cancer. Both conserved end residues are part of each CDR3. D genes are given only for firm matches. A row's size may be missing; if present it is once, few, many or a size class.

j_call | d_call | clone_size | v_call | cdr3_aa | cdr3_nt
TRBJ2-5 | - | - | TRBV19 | CASRTRGDQETQYF | TGTGCCAGTAGGACCAGGGGGGACCAAGAGACCCAGTACTTC
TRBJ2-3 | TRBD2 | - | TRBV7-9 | CASSPRTSAPLSTDTQYF | TGTGCCAGCAGCCCCAGGACTAGCGCCCCACTGAGCACAGATACGCAGTATTTT
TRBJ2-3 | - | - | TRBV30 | CAWSAGTAPSTDTQYF | TGTGCCTGGAGTGCCGGAACCGCCCCTAGCACAGATACGCAGTATTTT
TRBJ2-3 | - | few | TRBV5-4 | CASSSGGPTTDTQYF | TGTGCCAGCAGCTCTGGTGGCCCAACGACAGATACGCAGTATTTT
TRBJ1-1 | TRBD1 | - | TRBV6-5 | CASSSTGGSNTEAFF | TGTGCCAGCAGTTCCACAGGGGGCTCGAACACTGAAGCTTTCTTT
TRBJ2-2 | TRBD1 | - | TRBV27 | CASSRDRGSGELFF | TGTGCCAGCAGCAGGGACAGGGGATCTGGGGAGCTGTTTTTT
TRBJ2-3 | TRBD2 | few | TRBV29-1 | CSVEGGLAADTQYF | TGCAGCGTTGAAGGAGGACTAGCAGCAGATACGCAGTATTTT
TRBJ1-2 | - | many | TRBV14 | CASSQGLYNYGYTF | TGTGCCAGCAGCCAGGGACTTTACAACTATGGCTACACCTTC
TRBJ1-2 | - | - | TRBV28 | CASRQLYGYTF | TGTGCCAGCAGACAGCTCTATGGCTACACCTTC
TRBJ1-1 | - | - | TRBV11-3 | CASSPWGGPETEAFF | TGTGCCAGCAGCCCCTGGGGGGGGCCGGAGACTGAAGCTTTCTTT
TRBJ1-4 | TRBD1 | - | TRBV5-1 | CASKSLSRGTNEKLFF | TGCGCCAGCAAATCACTGTCCAGGGGGACTAATGAAAAACTGTTTTTT
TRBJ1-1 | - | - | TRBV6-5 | CASSYSRGRGGTFF | TGTGCCAGCAGTTACTCTCGGGGGAGGGGAGGAACTTTCTTT
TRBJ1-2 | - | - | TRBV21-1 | CASSENLRGQRGYTF | TGTGCCAGCAGCGAGAACCTCAGGGGGCAGCGGGGCTACACCTTC
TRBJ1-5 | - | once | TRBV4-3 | CASSQESGASNQPQHF | TGCGCCAGCAGCCAAGAGAGTGGGGCCAGCAATCAGCCCCAGCATTTT
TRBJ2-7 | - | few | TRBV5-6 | CASSLATYEQYF | TGTGCCAGCAGCTTGGCAACCTACGAGCAGTACTTC
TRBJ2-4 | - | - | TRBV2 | CASSEGGQGKNRYF | TGTGCCAGCAGTGAAGGGGGGCAGGGTAAGAATCGGTACTTC
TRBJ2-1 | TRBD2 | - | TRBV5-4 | CASSSRAGLGSFF | TGTGCCAGCAGCTCGAGGGCCGGACTAGGGTCGTTCTTC
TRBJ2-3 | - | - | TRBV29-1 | CSVEGWGSSTDTQYF | TGCAGCGTTGAAGGTTGGGGATCTAGCACAGATACGCAGTATTTT
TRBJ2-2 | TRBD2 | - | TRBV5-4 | CASTGSGGSYTGELFF | TGTGCCAGCACCGGGAGCGGGGGGTCGTACACCGGGGAGCTGTTTTTT
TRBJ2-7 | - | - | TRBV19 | CASSKFQGSEQYF | TGTGCCAGTAGTAAATTTCAGGGGAGCGAGCAGTACTTC
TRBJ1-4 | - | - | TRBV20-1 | CSARREELFF | TGCAGTGCTCGGAGGGAAGAACTGTTTTTT
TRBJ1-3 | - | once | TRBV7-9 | CASSLNPRASTIYF | TGTGCCAGCAGCCTTAACCCCAGGGCAAGCACCATATATTTT
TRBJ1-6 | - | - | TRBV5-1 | CASSSDFNSPLHF | TGCGCCAGCAGCTCCGACTTTAATTCACCCCTCCACTTT
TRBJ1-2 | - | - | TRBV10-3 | CATIGGEAYGYTF | TGTGCCACAATTGGGGGAGAGGCCTATGGCTACACCTTC